A single TCR beta chain is shown here with its context. Its specificity is not known. Trimming took 0 bases from V and 0 from J, leaving 7 bases between them. The CDR3 totals 15 residues. Germline assignment: CDR1 SGDLS and CDR2 YYNGEE. TCRdb analysed the RT-PCR reads with MiXCR anew, one entry per CDR3 protein. Of hundreds of thousands of distinct CDR3 sequences in the sample, approximately 11% were seen once. This sample was included in a study of response to subunit inactivated influenza vaccine. Study-level points and caveats: The authors offered the suggestion that each seasonal influenza vaccination recruits few new T cells.

This same sample was also part of a study on T cells expressing NK-cell markers. That paper states: 5'RACE template switching with UMIs produced the TCR beta cDNA. Seropositivity for HCMV was found in most of the eight sequenced donors, with one seronegative. Of CD8+ T cells, 1.0-7.0% belonged to dominant NKG2C+ clonotypes in five or six donors.

The source was PBMCs from blood, collected on the day of vaccination. This clonotype was obtained from a man in his fifties or sixties who received an inactivated influenza vaccine. The chain joins TRBV9 to TRBJ2-1; unclear D gene. The CDR3 is CASSVEVSSYNEQFF. CDR3 coding DNA: TGTGCCAGCAGCGTAGAGGTTAGCTCCTACAATGAGCAGTTCTTC. The full variable domain, completed using reference TRBV9 and TRBJ2-1, is DSGVTQTPKHLITATGQRVTLRCSPRSGDLSVYWYQQSLDQGLQFLIQYYNGEERAKGNILERFSAQQFPDLHSELNLSSLELGDSALYFCASSVEVSSYNEQFFGPGTRLTVL.